One sample yielded the 10 T cell receptor beta chains listed below, sequenced in a study of shared clonotypes between healthy human individuals. Profiled with immunoSEQ multiplex PCR; TCRdb holds only in-frame clones, not every one. The data show over 1.5 million clones, 95% to 99% seen once. The sequencing sample was made of naive CD4+ T cells sorted from blood. Noted subset: CD45RA+ positively selected. The receptors originated from a man younger than 40 in good health.

The chain is built from TRBV7-9 and TRBJ1-5, with no clear D. Germline V gene data show CDR1 as SEHNR and CDR2 as FQNEAQ (reference sequence). The V gene lost 4 bases and the J gene lost 8 bases, with 9 bases spanning the gap. The CDR3 is 12 residues long. CDR3 loop: CASSYPFEPQHF. CDR3 DNA: TGTGCCAGCAGCTACCCCTTCGAGCCCCAGCATTTT.

CDR3 in DNA: TGTGCCATCAGTGAGTCGCCACTAGCGGGAGTTTACGAGCAGTACTTC. The encoded protein is CAISESPLAGVYEQYF. The chain carries TRBV10-3 and TRBJ2-7; 11 nucleotides align to TRBD2. The germline CDR1 and CDR2 sequences are ENHRY and SYGVKD. V shed 0 bases, J shed 4 bases, and the junction held 5 bases outside the gene matches. The CDR3 length is 16 residues.

The rearrangement links TRBV4-1 to TRBJ2-2, with 9 bases that match TRBD1. The germline V gene has CDR1 MGHRA and CDR2 YSYEKL. The V gene end was trimmed by 2 bases and the J gene end by 4 bases; junction bases not matched to a gene: 2. The CDR3 extends over 15 amino acids. The CDR3 reads CASSQRQGVTGELFF. The CDR3 DNA follows: TGCGCCAGCAGCCAACGACAGGGGGTCACCGGGGAGCTGTTTTTT.

The rearrangement links TRBV7-9 to TRBJ2-3, with 9 nucleotides matching TRBD2. The germline CDR1 and CDR2 sequences are SEHNR and FQNEAQ (reference sequence). The CDR3 consists of 15 residues. V gave up 5 bases and J gave up 3 bases; unmatched junction bases: 6. CDR3 sequence (DNA): TGTGCCAGCAGCGCACCTAGCGGGATAACAGATACGCAGTATTTT. This codes for CASSAPSGITDTQYF.

In nucleotides, the CDR3 is TGTGCCAGCAGTGTCACACAGAACACCGGGGAGCTGTTTTTT. This encodes CASSVTQNTGELFF. V and J are TRBV6-1 and TRBJ2-2; D gene uncertain. CDR1 is MNHNS, CDR2 SASEGT, per germline. The CDR3 sequence is 14 residues long. Trimming removed 4 bases at V and 1 base at J, with 7 bases between.

With regard to this clone: This specimen includes other DNA sequences encoding the same CDR3. The genes are TRBV18 and TRBJ1-5; tentatively, D is TRBD1 (6 bases). Germline CDR1 is KGHSH and CDR2 is LQKENI. With 3 bases removed from V and 4 bases from J, the gap between germline ends came to 7 bases. CDR3 length: 13 amino acids. The CDR3 nucleotides read TGTGCCAGCTCACCCGACAGGAATCAGCCCCAGCATTTT. Amino acid sequence: CASSPDRNQPQHF. The variable domain in full, completed from reference TRBV18 and TRBJ1-5, reads NAGVMQNPRHLVRRRGQEARLRCSPMKGHSHVYWYRQLPEEGLKFMVYLQKENIIDESGMPKERFSAEFPKEGPSILRIQQVVRGDSAAYFCASSPDRNQPQHFGDGTRLSIL.

J is TRBJ1-1 and V is TRBV11-2; D perhaps matches TRBD1 (5 bases). CDR3 length: 13 residues. V dropped 2 bases and J dropped 7 bases, with 11 bases sitting between them. Germline CDR1 and CDR2: SGHAT and FQNNGV. The CDR3 DNA reads TGTGCCAGCAGCTTATGGGGTCAGGGTGAAGCTTTCTTT. Encoded protein: CASSLWGQGEAFF.

V gene TRBV7-9 combines with J gene TRBJ1-1; D unclear. Per germline, CDR1 SEHNR and CDR2 FQNEAQ (reference sequence). V lost 1 base and J 10 bases, leaving 7 bases between the germline ends. The CDR3 spans 11 residues. This chain's CDR3 is CASSLVRGAFF. The CDR3 region has the DNA TGTGCCAGCAGCTTAGTGCGTGGAGCTTTCTTT.

This chain joins TRBV7-9 and TRBJ1-1, with D possibly matching TRBD1 (6 bases). Germline CDR1 and CDR2: SEHNR and FQNEAQ (reference sequence). There are 14 residues in the CDR3. Trimming left V 1 base short and J 4 bases short, with 10 bases between. The CDR3 region has the DNA TGTGCCAGCAGCTTAGTTGGGACATCCACTGAAGCTTTCTTT. It yields the protein CASSLVGTSTEAFF. Together with reference TRBV7-9 and TRBJ1-1, the CDR3 gives the full variable domain: DTGVSQNPRHKITKRGQNVTFRCDPISEHNRLYWYRQTLGQGPEFLTYFQNEAQLEKSRLLSDRFSAERPKGSFSTLEIQRTEQGDSAMYLCASSLVGTSTEAFFGQGTRLTVV.

The CDR3 bases are TGTGCCATCAGTGAGGCTAGGGACGCCGGGGAGCTGTTTTTT. As protein: CAISEARDAGELFF. This chain links TRBV10-3 with TRBJ2-2; D possibly matches TRBD1 or TRBD2 (5 bases each). The CDR3 runs 14 residues. The germline V gene encodes CDR1 ENHRY and CDR2 SYGVKD. V lost 2 bases to trimming and J lost 6 bases, with 10 bases between them.